The TCR beta chain under discussion was sequenced for a study of human CD8 memory T cell subsets. Study-wide results and caveats: The beta chain was the only T cell receptor chain that the study sequenced. Among the subsets, Chao1 estimates suggested that stem-like memory T cells were more diverse than precursor exhausted T cells.

CDR3 length: 15 amino acids. CDR1 is MGHDK, CDR2 SYGVNS, per germline. Making the TCR beta libraries relied on UMI-labeled 5' RACE. One entry per CDR3 protein, without DNA, is what TCRdb gives after re-calling the 5' RACE reads. Here the sample table reports 6,000 to 7,500 distinct CDR3 sequences. This clonotype is identified as medium-sized from frequency. Its antigen is unknown. Early memory CD8+ T cells that were CCR7+ PD-1+ TIGIT+ and had exhausted-like traits were the TPEX cells. Negative magnetic separation was used for the enrichment of total CD8+ T cells. Each subset gave duplicate vials of approximately 140,000 sorted CD8+ T cells for RNA.

This TCR derives from a human donor in good health. This chain connects TRBV25-1 to TRBJ2-1; lacking DNA, the TRBD1 call made by TCRdb goes unchecked. Specimen: CD8+ T cells from PBMCs. The CDR3 loop reads CASKPPGLRYNEQFF. Filled out from reference TRBV25-1 and TRBJ2-1, the complete variable domain reads EADIYQTPRYLVIGTGKKITLECSQTMGHDKMYWYQQDPGMELHLIHYSYGVNSTEKGDLSSESTVSRIRTEHFPLTLESARPSHTSQYLCASKPPGLRYNEQFFGPGTRLTVL.